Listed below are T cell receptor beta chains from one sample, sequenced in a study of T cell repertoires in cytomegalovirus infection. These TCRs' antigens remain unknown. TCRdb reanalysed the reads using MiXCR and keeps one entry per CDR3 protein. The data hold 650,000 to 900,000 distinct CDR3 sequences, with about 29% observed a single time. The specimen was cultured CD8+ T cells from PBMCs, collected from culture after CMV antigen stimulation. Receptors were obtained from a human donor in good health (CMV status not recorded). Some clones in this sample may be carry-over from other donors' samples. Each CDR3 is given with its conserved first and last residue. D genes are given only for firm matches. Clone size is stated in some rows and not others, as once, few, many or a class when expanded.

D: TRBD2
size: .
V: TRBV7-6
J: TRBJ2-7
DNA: TGTGCCAGCAGCTTAGGTCTAGCGGGGGTTACCTACGAGCAGTACTTC
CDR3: CASSLGLAGVTYEQYF

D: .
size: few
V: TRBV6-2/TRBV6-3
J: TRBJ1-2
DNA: TGTGCCAGCAGCAGGCTTTACTATGGCTACACCTTC
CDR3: CASSRLYYGYTF

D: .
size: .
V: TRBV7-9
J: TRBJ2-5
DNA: TGTGCCAGCAGCTCGCGGACAGTTCAAGAGACCCAGTACTTC
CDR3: CASSSRTVQETQYF

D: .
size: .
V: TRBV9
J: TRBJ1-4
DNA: TGTGCCAGCAGCGCAAGGGCCAATGAAAAACTGTTTTTT
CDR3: CASSARANEKLFF

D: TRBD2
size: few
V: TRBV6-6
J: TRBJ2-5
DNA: TGTGCCAGCAGTAGCGGGGCCGGGGACCTTTATTCGGGTGAGACCCAGTACTTC
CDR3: CASSSGAGDLYSGETQYF

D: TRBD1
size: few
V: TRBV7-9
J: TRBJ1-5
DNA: TGTGCCAGCAGCTTCGGACAGGGGAGGATTCAGCCCCAGCATTTT
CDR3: CASSFGQGRIQPQHF

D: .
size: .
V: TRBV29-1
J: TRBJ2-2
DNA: TGCAGCGTACATTCCGGGACAACCGGGGAGCTGTTTTTT
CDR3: CSVHSGTTGELFF

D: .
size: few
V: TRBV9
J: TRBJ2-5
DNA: TGTGCCAGCAGCGACGGGATTTTTGGGGAGACCCAGTACTTC
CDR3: CASSDGIFGETQYF

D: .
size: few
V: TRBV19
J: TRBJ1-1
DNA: TGTGCCAGTAGTATAGGAAGTCTCATCAGGGCCTGGGGAAACACTGAAGCTTTCTTT
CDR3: CASSIGSLIRAWGNTEAFF

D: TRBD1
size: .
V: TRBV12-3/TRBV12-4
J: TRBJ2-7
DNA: TGTGCCAGCAGAATACAGGGGGGCGAGCAGTACTTC
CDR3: CASRIQGGEQYF

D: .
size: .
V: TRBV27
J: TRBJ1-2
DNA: TGTGCCAGCAGTTTATCTATCCGGGGGCGAGGCTACACCTTC
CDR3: CASSLSIRGRGYTF

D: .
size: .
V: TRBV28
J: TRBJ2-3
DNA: TGTGCCAGCAGTTTATGGGGCGGGGCTAGCACAGATACGCAGTATTTT
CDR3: CASSLWGGASTDTQYF

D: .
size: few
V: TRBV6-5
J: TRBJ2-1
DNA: TGTGCCAGCAGTTTGGAGGGGACGGGGTCAACCTCCTACAATGAGCAGTTCTTC
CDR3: CASSLEGTGSTSYNEQFF

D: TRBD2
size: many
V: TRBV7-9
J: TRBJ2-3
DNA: TGTGCCAGCAGCCGGACTAGCGGGGGGGTCCGCGCTCTTACAGATACGCAGTATTTT
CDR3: CASSRTSGGVRALTDTQYF

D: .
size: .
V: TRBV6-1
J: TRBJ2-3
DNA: TGTGCCAGCAGCGTTGGGACGGCCCTGAGCACAGATACGCAGTATTTT
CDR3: CASSVGTALSTDTQYF

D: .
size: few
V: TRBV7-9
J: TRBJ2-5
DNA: TGTGCCAGCAGCGGTACTAGTTGGGGAGAGACCCAGTACTTC
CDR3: CASSGTSWGETQYF

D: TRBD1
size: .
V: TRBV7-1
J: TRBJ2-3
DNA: TGTGCCAGCAGCTCCCCTCCGGGACAGGGGGCCCTAACAGATACGCAGTATTTT
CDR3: CASSSPPGQGALTDTQYF

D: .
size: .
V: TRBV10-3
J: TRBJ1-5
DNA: TGTGCCATCTCGGGGGGTGGCGGCAATCAGCCCCAGCATTTT
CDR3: CAISGGGGNQPQHF

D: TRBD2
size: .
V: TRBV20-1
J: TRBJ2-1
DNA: TGCAGTGCTAGAGATTACGCGGGGGGGCCGACAACAAGTAAATCGTACAATGAGCAGTTCTTC
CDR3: CSARDYAGGPTTSKSYNEQFF

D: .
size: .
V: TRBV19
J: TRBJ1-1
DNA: TGTGCCAGTAGTATAACTGGGGAGAACACTGAAGCTTTCTTT
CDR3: CASSITGENTEAFF

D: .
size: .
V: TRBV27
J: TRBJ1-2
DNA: TGTGCCAGCAGTTTTTCCGGGACGGCATTAGGCTACACCTTC
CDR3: CASSFSGTALGYTF

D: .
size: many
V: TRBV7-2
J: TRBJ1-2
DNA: TGTGCCAGCAGCTTCGTAGAGGCGCGAGACTATGGCTACACCTTC
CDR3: CASSFVEARDYGYTF

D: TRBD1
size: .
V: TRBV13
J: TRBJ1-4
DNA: TGTGCCAGCAGCACCGACAGGGCCAGAGAAAAACTGTTTTTT
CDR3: CASSTDRAREKLFF

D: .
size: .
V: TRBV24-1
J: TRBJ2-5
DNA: TGTGCCACCGGGACATCACGAGGGGCCAAGGAGACCCAGTACTTC
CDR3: CATGTSRGAKETQYF

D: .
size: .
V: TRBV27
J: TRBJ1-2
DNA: TGTGCCAGCAGTCCAACGACATCTCCCTATGGCTACACCTTC
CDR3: CASSPTTSPYGYTF

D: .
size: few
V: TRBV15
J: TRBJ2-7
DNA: TGTGCCACCAGCAGAGATGGCCCACGCTCCTACGAGCAGTACTTC
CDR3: CATSRDGPRSYEQYF

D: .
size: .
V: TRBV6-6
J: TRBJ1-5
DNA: TGTGCCAGCACTGTACCGGGGTCCCCTCCTATTGGCAATCAGCCCCAGCATTTT
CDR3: CASTVPGSPPIGNQPQHF

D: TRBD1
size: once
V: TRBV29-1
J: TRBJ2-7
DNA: TGCAGCGTGACCAGGGGGATGAACTACGAGCAGTACTTC
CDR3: CSVTRGMNYEQYF

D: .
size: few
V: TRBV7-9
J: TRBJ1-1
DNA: TGTGCCAGCAGCTTGTACCGGGACACCGTTTCTGAAGCTTTCTTT
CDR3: CASSLYRDTVSEAFF

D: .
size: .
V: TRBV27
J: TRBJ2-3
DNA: TGTGCCAGCAGTTTAATACTTGGAGCGTCAGATACGCAGTATTTT
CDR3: CASSLILGASDTQYF

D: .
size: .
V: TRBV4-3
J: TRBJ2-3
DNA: TGCGCCAGCAGCCAAGTCTCGGGGCCAGATACGCAGTATTTT
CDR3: CASSQVSGPDTQYF

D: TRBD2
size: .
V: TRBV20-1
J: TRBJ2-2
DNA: TGCAGTGCCCCCACCCGACTAGCGGGGGGGCCGGGGCGGGCCGGGGAGCTGTTTTTT
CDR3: CSAPTRLAGGPGRAGELFF

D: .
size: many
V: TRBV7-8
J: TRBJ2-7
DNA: TGTGCCAGCAGCTTTTCGATTAGCGGTACCTACGAGCAGTACTTC
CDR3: CASSFSISGTYEQYF

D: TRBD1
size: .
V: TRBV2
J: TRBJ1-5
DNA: TGTGCCAGCAGTGAAGAAGGCAATTTAGGGACAGCCTTTTTGGAAGCCCAGCATTTT
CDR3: CASSEEGNLGTAFLEAQHF

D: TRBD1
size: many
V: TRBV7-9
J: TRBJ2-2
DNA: TGTGCCAGCAGCTTATGGACAGGGGAGAACACCGGGGAGCTGTTTTTT
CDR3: CASSLWTGENTGELFF

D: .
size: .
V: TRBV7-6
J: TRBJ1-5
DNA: TGTGCCAGCAGCTTAATTGCAGGATGGGGAAATCAGCCCCAGCATTTT
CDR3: CASSLIAGWGNQPQHF

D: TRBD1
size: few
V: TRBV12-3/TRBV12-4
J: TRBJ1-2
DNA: TGTGCCAGCAATTACAACAGGGGTATAGGTGGCTACACCTTC
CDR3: CASNYNRGIGGYTF

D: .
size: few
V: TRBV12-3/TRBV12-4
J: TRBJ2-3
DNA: TGTGCCAGCACCAGCAGTGGGATTCTTGATACGCAGTATTTT
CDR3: CASTSSGILDTQYF

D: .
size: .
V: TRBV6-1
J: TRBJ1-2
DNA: TGTGCCAGCAGGTACAGGTCTAACTATGGCTACACCTTC
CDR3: CASRYRSNYGYTF